The clone carrying this T cell receptor (beta chain) has more than one count but fewer than ten. This sample was taken from a study of T-cell memory formation after mild COVID-19. Trimming took off 0 bases at V and 5 bases at J, with 11 bases between the two ends. The length of the CDR3 is 14 residues. Germline CDR1 SGHDT, CDR2 YYEEEE. TCRdb reanalysed the 5' RACE reads using MiXCR and keeps one entry per CDR3 protein. The sample has about 130,000 distinct CDR3 sequences, approximately 25% seen once. The chain recombines TRBV5-6 with TRBJ2-5; unclear D gene. Sequenced: PBMCs or a T cell subset sorted from them (not recorded which). This TCR came from an adult woman who had mild COVID-19 (a few samples of this study predate the infection). Cell type and time point are not known. In DNA form, the CDR3 reads TGTGCCAGCAGCTTGGCCCCCAAAGGGGAGACCCAGTACTTC. Translation gives CASSLAPKGETQYF.